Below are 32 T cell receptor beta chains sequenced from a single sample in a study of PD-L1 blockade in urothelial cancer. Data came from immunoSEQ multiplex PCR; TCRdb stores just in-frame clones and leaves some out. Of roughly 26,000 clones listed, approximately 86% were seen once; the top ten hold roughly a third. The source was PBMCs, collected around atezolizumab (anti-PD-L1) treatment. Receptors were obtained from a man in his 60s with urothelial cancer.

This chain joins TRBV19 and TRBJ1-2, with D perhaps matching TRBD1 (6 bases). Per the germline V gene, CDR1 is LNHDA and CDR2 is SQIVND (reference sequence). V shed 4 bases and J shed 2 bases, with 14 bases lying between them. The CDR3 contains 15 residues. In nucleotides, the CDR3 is TGTGCCAGTAGTACCAGGGACAACTGGAACTATGGCTACACCTTC. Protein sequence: CASSTRDNWNYGYTF. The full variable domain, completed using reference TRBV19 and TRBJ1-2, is DGGITQSPKYLFRKEGQNVTLSCEQNLNHDAMYWYRQDPGQGLRLIYYSQIVNDFQKGDIAEGYSVSREKKESFPLTVTSAQKNPTAFYLCASSTRDNWNYGYTFGSGTRLTVV.

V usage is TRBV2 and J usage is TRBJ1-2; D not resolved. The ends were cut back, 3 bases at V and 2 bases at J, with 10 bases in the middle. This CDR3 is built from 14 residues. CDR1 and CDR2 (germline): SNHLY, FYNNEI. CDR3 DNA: TGTGCCAGCAGTGAGGCGGAGGGAAACTATGGCTACACCTTC. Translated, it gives CASSEAEGNYGYTF.

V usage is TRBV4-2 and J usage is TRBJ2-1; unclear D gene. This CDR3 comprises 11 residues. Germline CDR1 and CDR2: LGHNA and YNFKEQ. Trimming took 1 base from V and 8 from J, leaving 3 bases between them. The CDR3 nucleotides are TGTGCCAGCAGCCAAGCGGATGAGCAGTTCTTC. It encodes CASSQADEQFF.

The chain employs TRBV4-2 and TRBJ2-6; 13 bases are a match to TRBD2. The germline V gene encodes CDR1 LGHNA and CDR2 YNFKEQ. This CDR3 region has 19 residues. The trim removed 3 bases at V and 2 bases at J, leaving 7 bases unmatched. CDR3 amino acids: CASSHTGLAGNPGANVLTF. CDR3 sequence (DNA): TGTGCCAGCAGCCATACGGGACTAGCGGGGAACCCTGGGGCCAACGTCCTGACTTTC.

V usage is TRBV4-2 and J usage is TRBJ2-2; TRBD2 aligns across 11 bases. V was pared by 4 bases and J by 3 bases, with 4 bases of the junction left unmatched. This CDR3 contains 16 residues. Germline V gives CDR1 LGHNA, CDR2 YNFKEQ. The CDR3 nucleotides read TGTGCCAGCAGCCTAATAGCGGGGGGGTACACCGGGGAGCTGTTTTTT. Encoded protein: CASSLIAGGYTGELFF.

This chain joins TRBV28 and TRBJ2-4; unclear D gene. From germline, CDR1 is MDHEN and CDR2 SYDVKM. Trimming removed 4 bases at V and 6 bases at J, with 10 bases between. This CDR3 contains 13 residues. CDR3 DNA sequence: TGTGCCAGCAGTTCCCACCAGGTAAACATTCAGTACTTC. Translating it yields CASSSHQVNIQYF.

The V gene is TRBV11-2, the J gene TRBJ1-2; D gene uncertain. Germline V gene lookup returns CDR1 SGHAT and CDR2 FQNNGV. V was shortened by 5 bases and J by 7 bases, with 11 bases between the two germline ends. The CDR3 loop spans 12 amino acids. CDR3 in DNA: TGTGCCAGCAGCCCCGGTTCCTTTGGCTACACCTTC. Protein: CASSPGSFGYTF.

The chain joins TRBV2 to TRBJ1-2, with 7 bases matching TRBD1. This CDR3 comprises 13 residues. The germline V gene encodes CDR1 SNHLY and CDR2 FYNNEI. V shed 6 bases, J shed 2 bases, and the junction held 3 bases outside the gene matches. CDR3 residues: CASSRDSNYGYTF. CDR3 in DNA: TGTGCCAGCAGCCGGGACAGCAACTATGGCTACACCTTC.

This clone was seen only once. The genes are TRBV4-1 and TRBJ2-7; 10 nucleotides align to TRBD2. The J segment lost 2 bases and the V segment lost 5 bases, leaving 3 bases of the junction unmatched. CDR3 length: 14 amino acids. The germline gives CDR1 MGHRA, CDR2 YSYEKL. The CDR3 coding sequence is TGCGCCAGCAGCTCTAGCGGGAGTACCTACGAGCAGTACTTC. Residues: CASSSSGSTYEQYF.

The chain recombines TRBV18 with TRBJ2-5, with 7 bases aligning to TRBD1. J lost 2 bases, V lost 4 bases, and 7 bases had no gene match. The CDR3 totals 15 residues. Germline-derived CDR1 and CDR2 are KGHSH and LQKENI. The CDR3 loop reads CASSLDPGQQETQYF. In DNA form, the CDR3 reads TGTGCCAGCTCACTGGACCCGGGACAGCAAGAGACCCAGTACTTC.

CDR3 DNA: TGTGCCTGGAGGCCTAGCCAAGAGACCCAGTACTTC. Encoded protein: CAWRPSQETQYF. The rearrangement joins TRBV30 to TRBJ2-5; no reliable D call. CDR3 size: 12 residues. The germline CDR1 and CDR2 sequences are GTSNPN and SVGIG (reference sequence). V lost 3 bases and J 1 base, leaving 6 bases between the germline ends.

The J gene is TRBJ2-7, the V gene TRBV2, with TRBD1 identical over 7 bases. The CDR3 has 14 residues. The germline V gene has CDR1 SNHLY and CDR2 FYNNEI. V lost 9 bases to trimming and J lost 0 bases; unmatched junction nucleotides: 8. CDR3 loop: CASVIQGISYEQYF. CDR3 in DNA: TGTGCCAGTGTTATACAGGGGATCTCCTACGAGCAGTACTTC.

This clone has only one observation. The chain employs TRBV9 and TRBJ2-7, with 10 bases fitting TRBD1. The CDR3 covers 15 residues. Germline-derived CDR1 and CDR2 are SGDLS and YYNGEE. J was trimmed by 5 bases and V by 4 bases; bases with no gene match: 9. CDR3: CASSPRGTGVNEQYF. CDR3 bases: TGTGCCAGCAGCCCCAGGGGGACAGGGGTGAACGAGCAGTACTTC.

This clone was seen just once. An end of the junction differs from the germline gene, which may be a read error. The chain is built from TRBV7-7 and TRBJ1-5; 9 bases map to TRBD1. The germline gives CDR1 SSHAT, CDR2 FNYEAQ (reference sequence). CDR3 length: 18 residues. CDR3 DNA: TGTGCTAGCAGCTCGTCCCGGGACAGGGTTAGGGGCAATCAGCCCCAGCATTTT. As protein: CASSSSRDRVRGNQPQHF.

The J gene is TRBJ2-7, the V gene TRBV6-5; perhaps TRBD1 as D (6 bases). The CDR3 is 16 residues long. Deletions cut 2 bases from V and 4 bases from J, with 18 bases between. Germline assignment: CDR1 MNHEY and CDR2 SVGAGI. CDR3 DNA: TGTGCCAGCAGTTACCAGCGGACAGTGCGGCGGTACGAGCAGTACTTC. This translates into CASSYQRTVRRYEQYF.

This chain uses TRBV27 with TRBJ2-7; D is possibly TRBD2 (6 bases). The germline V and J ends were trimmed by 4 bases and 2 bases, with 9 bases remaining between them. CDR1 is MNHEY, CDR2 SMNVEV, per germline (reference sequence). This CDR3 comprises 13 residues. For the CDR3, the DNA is TGTGCCAGCAGTTCCGGGGGTCCCTACGAGCAGTACTTC. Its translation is CASSSGGPYEQYF.

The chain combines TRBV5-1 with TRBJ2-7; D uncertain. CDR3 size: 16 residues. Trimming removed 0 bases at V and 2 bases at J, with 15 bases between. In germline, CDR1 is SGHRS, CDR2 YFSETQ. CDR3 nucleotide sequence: TGCGCCAGCAGCTTGGGAGGTCTAGTGAGAACCTACGAGCAGTACTTC. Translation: CASSLGGLVRTYEQYF.

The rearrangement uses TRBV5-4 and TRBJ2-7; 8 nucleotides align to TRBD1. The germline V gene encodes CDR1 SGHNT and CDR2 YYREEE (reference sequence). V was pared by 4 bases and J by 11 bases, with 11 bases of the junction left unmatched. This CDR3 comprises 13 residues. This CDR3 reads CASSTETDRGKYF. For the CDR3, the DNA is TGTGCCAGCAGCACCGAAACAGACAGGGGAAAGTACTTC.

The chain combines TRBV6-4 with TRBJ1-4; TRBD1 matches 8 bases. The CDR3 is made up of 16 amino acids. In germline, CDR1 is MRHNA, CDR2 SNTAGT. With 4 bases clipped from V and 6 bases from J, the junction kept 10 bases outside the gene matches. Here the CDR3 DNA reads TGTGCCAGCAGTGTCTCGTCCGGGACAGGCCATGAAAAACTGTTTTTT. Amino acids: CASSVSSGTGHEKLFF.

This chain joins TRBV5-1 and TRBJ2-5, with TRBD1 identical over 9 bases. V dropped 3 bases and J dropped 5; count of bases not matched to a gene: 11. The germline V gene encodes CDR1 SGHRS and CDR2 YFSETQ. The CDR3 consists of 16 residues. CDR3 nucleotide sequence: TGCGCCAGCAGCTGGGACAGGGAAAAGTCAAGCGAGACCCAGTACTTC. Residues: CASSWDREKSSETQYF.

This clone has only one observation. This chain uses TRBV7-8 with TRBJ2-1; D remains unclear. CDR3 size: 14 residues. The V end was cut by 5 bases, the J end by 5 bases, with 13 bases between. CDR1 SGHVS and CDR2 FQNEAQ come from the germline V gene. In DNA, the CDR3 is TGTGCCAGCAGCCGAAACCCCCGGGACAATGAGCAGTTCTTC. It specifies CASSRNPRDNEQFF.

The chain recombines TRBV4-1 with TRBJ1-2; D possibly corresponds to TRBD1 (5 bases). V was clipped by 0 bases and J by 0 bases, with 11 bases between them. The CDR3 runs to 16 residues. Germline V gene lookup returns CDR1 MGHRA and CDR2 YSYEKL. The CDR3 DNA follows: TGCGCCAGCAGCCAAGAGGACACGAGATCTAACTATGGCTACACCTTC. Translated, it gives CASSQEDTRSNYGYTF.

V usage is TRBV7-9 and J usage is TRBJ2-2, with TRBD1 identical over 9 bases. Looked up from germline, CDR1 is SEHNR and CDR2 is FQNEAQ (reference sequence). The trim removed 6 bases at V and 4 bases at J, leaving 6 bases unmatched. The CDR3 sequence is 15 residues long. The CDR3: CASRTGTGITGELFF. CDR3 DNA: TGTGCCAGCAGAACCGGGACAGGGATCACCGGGGAGCTGTTTTTT.

Here the CDR3 reads CASSPWTGKGNTEAFF. The CDR3 DNA reads as TGTGCCAGCAGCCCCTGGACAGGGAAGGGGAACACTGAAGCTTTCTTT. The chain combines TRBV6-6 with TRBJ1-1; TRBD1 aligns across 8 bases. Per germline, CDR1 MNHNY and CDR2 SVGAGI (reference sequence). The CDR3 sequence is 16 residues long. V trimming: 6 bases; J trimming: 1 base; junction bases outside the gene matches: 10.

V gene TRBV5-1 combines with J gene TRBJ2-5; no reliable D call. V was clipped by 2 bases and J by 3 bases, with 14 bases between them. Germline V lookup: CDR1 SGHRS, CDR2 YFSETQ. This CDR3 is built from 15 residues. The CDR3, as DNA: TGCGCCAGCAGCTTATTCTACGGGTCTAAAGAGACCCAGTACTTC. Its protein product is CASSLFYGSKETQYF.

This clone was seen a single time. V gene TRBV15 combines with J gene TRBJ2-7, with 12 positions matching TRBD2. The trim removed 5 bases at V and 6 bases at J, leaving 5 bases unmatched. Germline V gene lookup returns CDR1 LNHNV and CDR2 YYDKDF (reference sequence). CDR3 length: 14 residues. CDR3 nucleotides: TGTGCCACCAGCCCCCTAGCGGGAGGGTTCGAGCAGTACTTC. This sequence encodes CATSPLAGGFEQYF.

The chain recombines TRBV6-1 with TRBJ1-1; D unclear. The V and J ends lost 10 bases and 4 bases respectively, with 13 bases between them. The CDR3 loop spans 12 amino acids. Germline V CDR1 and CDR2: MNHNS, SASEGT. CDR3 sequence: CAIFTRSTEAFF. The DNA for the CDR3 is TGTGCCATCTTCACTAGAAGCACTGAAGCTTTCTTT.

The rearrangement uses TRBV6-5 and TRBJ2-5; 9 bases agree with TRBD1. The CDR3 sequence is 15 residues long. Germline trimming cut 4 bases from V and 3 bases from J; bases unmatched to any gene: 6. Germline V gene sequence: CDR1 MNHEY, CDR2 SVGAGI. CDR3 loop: CASSWGQGGKETQYF. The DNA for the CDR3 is TGTGCCAGCAGTTGGGGACAGGGTGGTAAAGAGACCCAGTACTTC.

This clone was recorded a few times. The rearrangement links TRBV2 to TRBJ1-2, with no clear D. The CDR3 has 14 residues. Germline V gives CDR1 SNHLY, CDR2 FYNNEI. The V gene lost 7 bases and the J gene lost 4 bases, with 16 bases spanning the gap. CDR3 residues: CASTRGWQVYGYTF. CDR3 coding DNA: TGTGCCAGCACTAGAGGGTGGCAGGTCTATGGCTACACCTTC.

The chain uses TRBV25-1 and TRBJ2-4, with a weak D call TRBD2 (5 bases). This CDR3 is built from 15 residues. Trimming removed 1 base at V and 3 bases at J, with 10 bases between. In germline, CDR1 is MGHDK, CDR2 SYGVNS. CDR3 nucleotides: TGTGCCAGCAGTGAATTTGTTAGCGACAAAAACATTCAGTACTTC. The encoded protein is CASSEFVSDKNIQYF.

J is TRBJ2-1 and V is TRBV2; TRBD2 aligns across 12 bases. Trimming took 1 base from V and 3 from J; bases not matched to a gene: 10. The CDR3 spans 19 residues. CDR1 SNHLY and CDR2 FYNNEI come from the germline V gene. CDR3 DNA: TGTGCCAGCAGTGAAGGTTTAGCTAGCGGGAGGGTCGGCTACAATGAGCAGTTCTTC. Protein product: CASSEGLASGRVGYNEQFF.

The CDR3 region has the DNA TGTGCCAGCAGCGCACAGGGCTACGGCTACACCTTC. Amino acids: CASSAQGYGYTF. This chain joins TRBV9 and TRBJ1-2, with a weak D call TRBD1 (6 bases). V was trimmed by 3 bases and J by 8 bases, leaving 11 bases between them. Germline V gene lookup returns CDR1 SGDLS and CDR2 YYNGEE. This CDR3 has 12 amino acids.